This T cell receptor beta chain was sequenced for a study of PD-1 blockade in classical Hodgkin lymphoma. Study-wide points: Healthy donors reportedly exceeded newly diagnosed patients in baseline TCR diversity.

No patient escaped relapse after autologous stem cell transplantation, and brentuximab vedotin exposure varied. Only in-frame clones appear in the TCRdb table, and some are missing; sequencing was by immunoSEQ multiplex PCR. This table has 13,000 or so clones, roughly 92% appearing once. In germline, CDR1 is MNHNS, CDR2 SASEGT. This CDR3 is 15 amino acids long. Losses at the gene ends were 6 bases for V and 5 bases for J; bases not matched to a gene: 6. As to this clone: The antigen remains undetermined.

The sample here was peripheral blood mononuclear cells (PBMCs), taken at baseline. The TCR comes from a human donor with classical Hodgkin lymphoma. The chain carries TRBV6-1 and TRBJ2-7; 14 bases match TRBD2. This CDR3 reads CASSGGTSGSDEQYF. CDR3 nucleotide sequence: TGTGCCAGCAGCGGCGGGACTAGCGGGAGTGACGAGCAGTACTTC.